The 27 T cell receptor beta chains in this list originate from one sample, sequenced in a study of blood T cell repertoires in COVID-19 (dated by TCRdb to 2019 to 2021). Receptor libraries were prepared by the immunoSEQ multiplex PCR assay. The clones in this table, taken by TCRdb from immuneACCESS, are in-frame only. Not every clone is retained; where verified, under half of the shortfall comes from an unresolved V gene, and the cause of the rest is unknown. For this sample there are around 400,000 clones; approximately 89% appear just once. Roughly 2.1% of the sample is taken by the ten largest. The specimen was peripheral blood. These receptor sequences come from a woman aged 55-69 years with COVID-19, enrolled during active disease.

V gene TRBV6-5 combines with J gene TRBJ2-3, with 9 bases matching TRBD1. Germline CDR1 is MNHEY and CDR2 is SVGAGI. The CDR3 has 13 residues. V was pared by 8 bases and J by 5 bases, with 5 bases of the junction left unmatched. DNA for the CDR3: TGTGCCAGCGGGACAGGGTGGGTAGATACGCAGTATTTT. It encodes CASGTGWVDTQYF.

The rearrangement joins TRBV11-2 to TRBJ2-3; D is unresolved. Germline CDR1 reads SGHAT; CDR2 reads FQNNGV. The CDR3 totals 12 residues. Trimming shortened V by 2 bases and J by 4 bases, and 4 bases separated the two germline ends. The CDR3 DNA follows: TGTGCCAGCAGCTTATCGGCAGATACGCAGTATTTT. Translation: CASSLSADTQYF.

The genes are TRBV12-3 or TRBV12-4 and TRBJ1-1; TRBD1 is a possible D gene (6 bases). Trimming took 8 bases from V and 3 from J, leaving 13 bases between them. The CDR3 sequence is 13 residues long. The CDR3 reads CASVFRGDTEAFF. CDR3 nucleotide sequence: TGTGCCAGCGTATTCAGGGGAGACACTGAAGCTTTCTTT.

This clone was observed once. The chain uses TRBV18 and TRBJ2-2; 15 positions match TRBD2. Germline loops: CDR1 KGHSH, CDR2 LQKENI. Unmatched junction bases numbered 4, after V lost 2 bases and J lost 0 bases. The CDR3 runs 19 residues. The CDR3 DNA follows: TGTGCCAGCTCACCAAGGGGACTAGCGGGGGGCACGAACACCGGGGAGCTGTTTTTT. This gives the protein CASSPRGLAGGTNTGELFF. The complete variable domain, with remaining parts taken from reference TRBV18 and TRBJ2-2, reads NAGVMQNPRHLVRRRGQEARLRCSPMKGHSHVYWYRQLPEEGLKFMVYLQKENIIDESGMPKERFSAEFPKEGPSILRIQQVVRGDSAAYFCASSPRGLAGGTNTGELFFGEGSRLTVL.

The chain employs TRBV7-3 and TRBJ2-2; 7 bases line up with TRBD1. J lost 4 bases, V lost 6 bases, and 5 bases had no gene match. Looked up from germline, CDR1 is SGHTA and CDR2 is FQGTGA. The CDR3 has 14 amino acids. CDR3 sequence (DNA): TGTGCCAGCAGTAGACGGGACAGCACCGGGGAGCTGTTTTTT. This sequence encodes CASSRRDSTGELFF.

This clone was detected only once. The J gene is TRBJ1-1, the V gene TRBV3-1 (or the pseudogene TRBV3-2); 7 positions match TRBD1. The CDR3 length is 15 residues. Germline V gives CDR1 LGHDT, CDR2 YNNKEL (reference sequence). Trimming removed 2 bases from V and 5 bases from J; junction bases left unmatched: 8. The CDR3 coding sequence is TGTGCCAGCAGCCAACTAGACAGGGCGGGAACTGAAGCTTTCTTT. Residues: CASSQLDRAGTEAFF.

J is TRBJ2-6 and V is TRBV19; D is ambiguous. The CDR3 spans 17 residues. V was clipped by 3 bases and J by 0 bases, with 12 bases between them. The V gene's germline CDR1 is LNHDA and CDR2 SQIVND (reference sequence). The CDR3 loop is CASSMTGELSGANVLTF. DNA of the CDR3: TGTGCCAGTAGTATGACTGGAGAACTCTCTGGGGCCAACGTCCTGACTTTC. The whole variable domain, filled in from reference TRBV19 and TRBJ2-6, reads DGGITQSPKYLFRKEGQNVTLSCEQNLNHDAMYWYRQDPGQGLRLIYYSQIVNDFQKGDIAEGYSVSREKKESFPLTVTSAQKNPTAFYLCASSMTGELSGANVLTFGAGSRLTVL.

V usage is TRBV30 and J usage is TRBJ1-4, with a possible D match to TRBD1 (5 bases). Per germline, CDR1 GTSNPN and CDR2 SVGIG (reference sequence). CDR3 length: 12 residues. The V end lost 3 bases, the J end lost 6 bases, and 8 bases lay between the germline ends. The CDR3 DNA sequence: TGTGCCTGGAGCCAGGGCGATGAAAAACTGTTTTTT. Encoded protein: CAWSQGDEKLFF.

This clone was picked up one time. The V call is TRBV6-6, the J call TRBJ2-1; D is perhaps TRBD2 (6 bases). The germline gives CDR1 MNHNY, CDR2 SVGAGI (reference sequence). This CDR3 comprises 15 residues. Trimming stripped 5 bases from V and 2 bases from J, with 13 bases between. This chain's CDR3 is CASSTLGGPYNEQFF. The CDR3 bases are TGTGCCAGCAGTACGCTGGGGGGTCCCTACAATGAGCAGTTCTTC.

The V gene is TRBV9, the J gene TRBJ2-3, with 7 bases that match TRBD1. This CDR3 has 17 amino acids. V trimming: 1 base; J trimming: 0 bases; junction bases outside the gene matches: 8. Germline loops: CDR1 SGDLS, CDR2 YYNGEE. The CDR3 region has the DNA TGTGCCAGCAGCGTAACCCATGACAGGGTAAGCACAGATACGCAGTATTTT. Its protein product is CASSVTHDRVSTDTQYF. The whole variable domain, filled in from reference TRBV9 and TRBJ2-3, reads DSGVTQTPKHLITATGQRVTLRCSPRSGDLSVYWYQQSLDQGLQFLIQYYNGEERAKGNILERFSAQQFPDLHSELNLSSLELGDSALYFCASSVTHDRVSTDTQYFGPGTRLTVL.

This chain uses TRBV7-6 with TRBJ2-3; 7 bases map to TRBD2. The CDR3 has 16 residues. V lost 0 bases, J lost 1 base, and 4 bases stayed unmatched. Germline values: CDR1 SGHVS, CDR2 FNYEAQ. CDR3 sequence (DNA): TGTGCCAGCAGCTTAGCGCGACGGGGGGGCACAGATACGCAGTATTTT. Translating gives CASSLARRGGTDTQYF.

The V and J genes are TRBV6-5 and TRBJ2-2; tentatively, D is TRBD1 (8 bases). This CDR3 is built from 13 residues. From germline, CDR1 is MNHEY and CDR2 SVGAGI. Trimming left V 8 bases short and J 6 bases short, with 13 bases between. CDR3 bases: TGTGCCAGCGGACAGGGAGGGGCCGGGGAGCTGTTTTTT. Translating it yields CASGQGGAGELFF.

This sequence joins TRBV3-1 (or the pseudogene TRBV3-2) and TRBJ1-3, with D unresolved. This CDR3 has 14 residues. Germline loops: CDR1 LGHDT, CDR2 YNNKEL (reference sequence). Trimming left V 8 bases short and J 4 bases short, with 15 bases between. The CDR3 sequence: CASGLSGVGNTIYF. The CDR3 region has the DNA TGTGCCAGCGGACTTTCGGGAGTGGGAAACACCATATATTTT.

In DNA form, the CDR3 reads TGCGCCAGCAGCCATAGGAGCTCCTACAATGAGCAGTTCTTC. Its protein is CASSHRSSYNEQFF. V usage is TRBV4-1 and J usage is TRBJ2-1; D is uncertain. V dropped 3 bases and J dropped 0 bases, with 6 bases sitting between them. The CDR3 spans 14 residues. Germline CDR1 and CDR2: MGHRA and YSYEKL.

The rearrangement links TRBV2 to TRBJ1-1, with TRBD1 matching over 8 bases. V lost 3 bases and J lost 3; bases outside the gene matches: 3. Germline V gives CDR1 SNHLY, CDR2 FYNNEI. The CDR3 contains 14 residues. The CDR3 spells CASSEGRGHTEAFF. Here the CDR3 DNA reads TGTGCCAGCAGTGAGGGCAGGGGGCACACTGAAGCTTTCTTT.

This clone was seen only a few times. The chain employs TRBV5-1 and TRBJ2-2; D might be TRBD2 (6 bases). CDR3 length: 13 residues. CDR1 and CDR2 (germline): SGHRS, YFSETQ. Trimming took 6 bases from V and 7 from J, leaving 13 bases between them. The CDR3 DNA is TGCGCCAGCACCCTGATGCGGGGCGGGGAGCTGTTTTTT. Protein product: CASTLMRGGELFF.

This clone was observed a few times. This chain links TRBV7-8 with TRBJ2-1; D is possibly TRBD2 (6 bases). Trimming took 0 bases from V and 13 from J, leaving 13 bases between them. There are 13 residues in the CDR3. Germline loops: CDR1 SGHVS, CDR2 FQNEAQ. Written as DNA, the CDR3 is TGTGCCAGCAGCTTAGCGGATGCGGGGCCACAGTTCTTC. The encoded protein is CASSLADAGPQFF.

This chain uses TRBV20-1 with TRBJ2-4; 8 bases are shared with TRBD2. Germline CDR1 reads DFQATT; CDR2 reads SNEGSKA (reference sequence). J lost 0 bases, V lost 3 bases, and 7 bases had no gene match. This CDR3 spans 16 amino acids. CDR3 residues: CSASRRGDLAKNIQYF. As DNA, the CDR3 is TGCAGTGCTAGTAGGCGGGGGGACTTAGCCAAAAACATTCAGTACTTC.

The chain has TRBV5-4 and TRBJ2-6; D is unresolved. Germline V gives CDR1 SGHNT, CDR2 YYREEE (reference sequence). The V end lost 1 base, the J end lost 3 bases, and 8 bases lay between the germline ends. The CDR3 length is 15 residues. The CDR3 nucleotides are TGTGCCAGCAGCTTGAGTGAGTTTGGGGCCAACGTCCTGACTTTC. Protein sequence: CASSLSEFGANVLTF.

The V call is TRBV5-4, the J call TRBJ1-2; 9 bases map to TRBD1. Germline V gives CDR1 SGHNT, CDR2 YYREEE (reference sequence). J lost 8 bases, V lost 5 bases, and 10 bases had no gene match. The CDR3 has 14 amino acids. Here the CDR3 reads CASSTPGQGGGYTF. The CDR3, as DNA: TGTGCCAGCAGTACTCCGGGACAGGGAGGCGGCTACACCTTC.

This rearrangement joins TRBV11-2 to TRBJ2-3; D gene unclear. In germline, CDR1 is SGHAT, CDR2 FQNNGV. V was clipped by 4 bases and J by 2 bases, with 7 bases between them. The CDR3 spans 13 residues. Here the CDR3 DNA reads TGTGCCAGCAGCTCCCGACACACAGATACGCAGTATTTT. Encoded protein: CASSSRHTDTQYF.

V gene TRBV28 combines with J gene TRBJ2-3, with 9 bases lining up with TRBD2. Germline CDR1 is MDHEN and CDR2 is SYDVKM. This CDR3 is 19 amino acids long. J gave up 2 bases and V 3 bases, and 15 bases lay outside the gene matches. CDR3: CASSFLPRASGANTDTQYF. In DNA form, the CDR3 reads TGTGCCAGCAGTTTCTTGCCCCGAGCTAGCGGGGCAAACACAGATACGCAGTATTTT.

The V gene is TRBV27, the J gene TRBJ1-5; 7 bases map to TRBD1. The ends lost 5 bases at V and 1 base at J; junction bases unmatched: 5. CDR3 length equals 15 residues. The germline V gene encodes CDR1 MNHEY and CDR2 SMNVEV (reference sequence). This CDR3 is CASSLTGASNQPQHF. The CDR3 DNA follows: TGTGCCAGCAGTCTTACAGGGGCAAGCAATCAGCCCCAGCATTTT.

The CDR3 protein is CASSLYSLNTGELFF. For the CDR3, the DNA is TGCGCCAGCAGCTTGTACAGTCTTAACACCGGGGAGCTGTTTTTT. The gene calls are TRBV5-1 and TRBJ2-2, with D unresolved. Trimming took 1 base from V and 2 from J, leaving 9 bases between them. The germline V gene encodes CDR1 SGHRS and CDR2 YFSETQ. CDR3 size: 15 residues. Based on the CDR3 plus reference TRBV5-1 and TRBJ2-2, the full variable domain is KAGVTQTPRYLIKTRGQQVTLSCSPISGHRSVSWYQQTPGQGLQFLFEYFSETQRNKGNFPGRFSGRQFSNSRSEMNVSTLELGDSALYLCASSLYSLNTGELFFGEGSRLTVL.

V is TRBV13 and J is TRBJ1-3; tentative D call: TRBD1 (5 bases). With 0 bases removed from V and 0 bases from J, the gap between germline ends came to 15 bases. The CDR3 runs 18 residues. CDR1 is PRHDT, CDR2 FYEKMQ, per germline (reference sequence). In DNA form, the CDR3 reads TGTGCCAGCAGCTTAGGGCCCCCCCAGGGACTCTCTGGAAACACCATATATTTT. This gives the protein CASSLGPPQGLSGNTIYF.

The chain employs TRBV6-5 and TRBJ2-7; D is perhaps TRBD1 (5 bases). Trimming removed 3 bases at V and 3 bases at J, with 18 bases between. Germline V lookup: CDR1 MNHEY, CDR2 SVGAGI. This CDR3 is 16 amino acids long. The CDR3 nucleotides read TGTGCCAGCAGTTATAGTGGAAAGGGAAGGGGCTACGAGCAGTACTTC. This codes for CASSYSGKGRGYEQYF.

This clone came up once. This rearrangement joins TRBV12-2 to TRBJ2-6; the table calls TRBD1, which could not be checked here. TRBV12-2 is a pseudogene segment. The CDR3 runs 15 residues. The CDR3 DNA follows: TGTGCAAGAGGGACGACAGGGACTGGGGCCAACGTCCTGACTTTC. It is translated as CARGTTGTGANVLTF.